Listed below are T cell receptor beta chains from one sample, sequenced in a study of tumor and adjacent non-tumor tissue in lung cancer. Using its own MiXCR run on the multiplex PCR reads, TCRdb lists one record per CDR3 protein. The sample yields some 100,000 distinct CDR3 sequences, 75% seen once. Sequencing was performed on lung tumor tissue. These receptors all come from a woman aged 55-70 years with non-small cell lung cancer. Each CDR3 is given with its conserved first and last residue. D genes are given only for firm matches. Only part of the rows carry a size: once, few, many, or a class if the clone is expanded.

d_gene	v_gene	abundance	j_gene	CDR3nt	CDR3aa
-	TRBV9	-	TRBJ1-3	TGTGCCAGCAGCTCCAGCGGGTCCGGAAACACCATATATTTT	CASSSSGSGNTIYF
-	TRBV12-3/TRBV12-4	-	TRBJ1-4	TGTGCCAGCAGTGCCCTGGGGGGCGGGGCGGGGGAAAAACTGTTTTTT	CASSALGGGAGEKLFF
TRBD1	TRBV12-3/TRBV12-4	many	TRBJ2-3	TGTGCCAGCAGTTTTGGGGACAGGGGCACAGATACGCAGTATTTT	CASSFGDRGTDTQYF
-	TRBV7-9	-	TRBJ1-3	TGTGCCAGCAGCTTGGGCAGTGGAAACACCATATATTTT	CASSLGSGNTIYF
-	TRBV11-1	few	TRBJ1-2	TGTGCCAGCAGTTCACAGGGCCTGCTCTACGGCTACACCTTC	CASSSQGLLYGYTF
-	TRBV6-5	-	TRBJ2-1	TGTGCCAGCCGAAATCTAGCGAGGGTATACAATGAGCAGTTCTTC	CASRNLARVYNEQFF
-	TRBV6-6	-	TRBJ1-2	TGTGCCAGCAGCCCACGTACAGGGTGCGAGTCTGGCTACACCTTC	CASSPRTGCESGYTF
TRBD1	TRBV11-2	-	TRBJ1-2	TGTGCCAGCAGCTTAGTTCAGGGGGATGGTGACTACACCTTC	CASSLVQGDGDYTF
TRBD2	TRBV4-2	-	TRBJ2-1	TGTGCCAGCAGCCAGGCATTCACTAGCGGTGGGATGGATGAGCAGTTCTTC	CASSQAFTSGGMDEQFF
-	TRBV7-8	many	TRBJ2-1	TGTGCCAGCAGCTTAGACGCCGGGAGATACAATGAGCAGTTCTTC	CASSLDAGRYNEQFF
-	TRBV6-5	-	TRBJ1-5	TGTGCCAGTAGTTACGCAATGGGACATCCCCAGCATTTT	CASSYAMGHPQHF
-	TRBV11-2	-	TRBJ1-6	TGTGCTAGCAGCTTGCAACCCAGCCCGAAATCACCCCTCCACTTT	CASSLQPSPKSPLHF
-	TRBV11-2	-	TRBJ1-2	TGTGCCAGCAGATTAGAATCGGCAGCTATCTATGGATACACATTC	CASRLESAAIYGYTF
-	TRBV7-2	-	TRBJ1-1	TGTGCCAGCAGCTTAGCCCGGGGCAGGGCTCTCACTGAAGCTTTCTTT	CASSLARGRALTEAFF
-	TRBV6-2/TRBV6-3	-	TRBJ2-1	TGTGCCAGCATCGATAATGGGAAGAATGAGCAGTTCTTC	CASIDNGKNEQFF
-	TRBV11-2	-	TRBJ1-1	TGTGCCAGCAGCTTAGATCCGCCAACGTACACTGAAGCATTCTTT	CASSLDPPTYTEAFF
TRBD1	TRBV6-6	-	TRBJ1-5	TGTGCAAGCACCCCCGACAGGGGCGATCAGCCCCAGCATTTT	CASTPDRGDQPQHF
TRBD1	TRBV5-4	-	TRBJ1-1	TGTGCCAGCAGCTTGGGCGCAGGGGGCTACACTGGAGCTTTCTTT	CASSLGAGGYTGAFF
TRBD2	TRBV11-2	-	TRBJ2-3	TGTGCCGGCAGCCGAACTCTAGCGGGGGGCACACATACGCAGTATTTT	CAGSRTLAGGTHTQYF
-	TRBV28	-	TRBJ2-7	TGTGCCAGCAGTTTAAATCGGCTAGGCGAGCAGTACTTC	CASSLNRLGEQYF
TRBD2	TRBV4-3	-	TRBJ2-7	TGCGCCAGCAGGCAAGGGACTAGCGGGACCTACGAGCAATACTTC	CASRQGTSGTYEQYF
-	TRBV12-3/TRBV12-4	-	TRBJ1-5	TGTGCCAGCGGTTTACCTAGCGGAGGCAATCAGCCCCAGCATTTT	CASGLPSGGNQPQHF
-	TRBV20-1	-	TRBJ2-7	TGCAGTGCTATATTAGTAGGGGGTCTGGGTGAGCAGTACTTC	CSAILVGGLGEQYF
-	TRBV20-1	-	TRBJ2-7	TGCAATGTTAGAGCCGGGGGTAACTCCTACGAGCAGTACTTC	CNVRAGGNSYEQYF
-	TRBV28	-	TRBJ1-2	TGTGCCAGCAGTGGTCGAGGTAACTATGGCTACACCTTC	CASSGRGNYGYTF
-	TRBV6-2/TRBV6-3	many	TRBJ1-4	TGTGCCAGCAGTGTCGGGACCACTACTAATGAAAAACTGTTTTTT	CASSVGTTTNEKLFF
-	TRBV5-5	-	TRBJ2-2	TGTGCCAGCTGCTATAGCGAAAACACCGGAGAGCTGTTTTTT	CASCYSENTGELFF
-	TRBV7-9	-	TRBJ1-5	TGTGCCAGCAGTTGGGTGGGGGGCAATCAGCCCCAGCATTTT	CASSWVGGNQPQHF
TRBD1	TRBV11-2	-	TRBJ1-1	TGTACCAGCAGCCTCACGACAGGGATGAGGGCTGGAGCATTCTTT	CTSSLTTGMRAGAFF
TRBD2	TRBV11-2	-	TRBJ2-7	TGTGCCAGCAGCTACATGATTAGCGGGAGCTACGAGCAGTACTTC	CASSYMISGSYEQYF
-	TRBV29-1	once	TRBJ2-1	TGCAGCCTCATGAGTCAGCGAGAGTCCTACAATGAGCAGTTCTTC	CSLMSQRESYNEQFF
-	TRBV12-3/TRBV12-4	few	TRBJ1-2	TGTGCCAGCAGTTTTTGGGGGGAGTATGACTACACCTTC	CASSFWGEYDYTF
TRBD2	TRBV11-3	-	TRBJ2-3	TGTGCGAGCTGCTTAGATCTCGGCGGGGGGGATACGCAATATTTT	CASCLDLGGGDTQYF
-	TRBV6-5	once	TRBJ1-1	TGTGCCAGCAGCATAACACGGTGGAACATCGAAGCTTTCTTT	CASSITRWNIEAFF
-	TRBV12-3/TRBV12-4	-	TRBJ1-2	TGTACCAGCAGTTTCTCAAGTCGGGCCGGCAAATATGGCCACACCTTC	CTSSFSSRAGKYGHTF
TRBD1	TRBV29-1	-	TRBJ1-4	TGCAGCGTGGAGGACAGGGGAGATGAAAAACTGTTTTTT	CSVEDRGDEKLFF
-	TRBV10-1	many	TRBJ2-5	TGCGCCAGCAGTGAAACGGGAAGGGAGACCCAGTACTTC	CASSETGRETQYF
-	TRBV11-2	-	TRBJ1-5	TGTGCCAGCTCCCGGTACGGGGATCGGCCCCAGCATTTT	CASSRYGDRPQHF
-	TRBV14	-	TRBJ1-6	TGTACCAGCAGCCTTATTAGGAACCAATCACCCCTCCACTTT	CTSSLIRNQSPLHF
-	TRBV5-5	-	TRBJ1-5	TGTGCCAGCAGCAGAGACAGCGGCCAACTTGGTCAGCCACAGCATTTT	CASSRDSGQLGQPQHF
-	TRBV20-1	-	TRBJ1-5	TGCACTGCTTGTTACGGGAATCAGCCCCAGCATTTT	CTACYGNQPQHF
-	TRBV12-3/TRBV12-4	-	TRBJ2-7	TGTGCCAGCAATATACAGGGGACTAGGAGAATCAATCAGTACTTC	CASNIQGTRRINQYF
TRBD2	TRBV11-2	-	TRBJ2-7	TGTGCCAGCAGCTCCTGGGGTAGCGGGAGAGGAGAGCAGTACTTT	CASSSWGSGRGEQYF
-	TRBV6-2/TRBV6-3	many	TRBJ1-1	TGTGCCAGCAGGGAATACAGCACTGAAGCTTTCTTT	CASREYSTEAFF
-	TRBV6-1	-	TRBJ2-6	TGTGCCAGCACCGGTAGTTCTGGGGCCAACGTCCTGACTTTC	CASTGSSGANVLTF
TRBD1	TRBV4-2	-	TRBJ2-5	TGTGCCAGGAGCCCCCGACAGGGGCGGGAAGAGACACAGTACTTC	CARSPRQGREETQYF
-	TRBV29-1	-	TRBJ2-5	TGTAGCGTTGTTAAGGAAGGGGGGATGGCCCAGTACTTC	CSVVKEGGMAQYF
-	TRBV4-3	few	TRBJ2-7	TGCGCCAGCAGCCCGGGGGCAGGAAAAGGTGGGACCTACGAGCAGTACTTC	CASSPGAGKGGTYEQYF
TRBD1	TRBV7-8	few	TRBJ1-1	TGTGCCAGCAGCTTCGGGACAGGGAACACTGAAGCTTTCTTT	CASSFGTGNTEAFF
-	TRBV11-3	-	TRBJ1-6	TGTGTCAGCAGCCCGCCGGGGTCCTCACCCCTCCACTTC	CVSSPPGSSPLHF
TRBD2	TRBV11-2	-	TRBJ2-5	TGTGCCAGCAGCTTGGTCCTCTCACGGGGGGGCTCTGACACCCAGTACTTC	CASSLVLSRGGSDTQYF
TRBD1	TRBV7-2	-	TRBJ2-5	TGTGCCAGCAGCTTAGGACAGCCGGGACAGGAGCAAGAGACGCAGTATTTC	CASSLGQPGQEQETQYF
-	TRBV18	-	TRBJ1-3	TGTGCCAGCTCACCAGCAGGGGCAAGTGGAAACACCATATATTTT	CASSPAGASGNTIYF
TRBD1	TRBV4-2	-	TRBJ1-5	TGTGCCAGGAGACAGGGCTATCAGCCCCAGCATTTT	CARRQGYQPQHF
TRBD1	TRBV5-5	few	TRBJ2-7	TGTGCCAGCAAGCCCGGGACAGACTCCTACGAGCAGTACTTC	CASKPGTDSYEQYF
TRBD1	TRBV29-1	-	TRBJ2-2	TGCGGCGTTGTTACAGGGGAGAATAGCGGGGAGCTGTTTTTT	CGVVTGENSGELFF
-	TRBV11-2	-	TRBJ2-7	TGTGCCAGCAGCTTAGATGCTGCGGGGCTATCCTACGAGCAGTACTTC	CASSLDAAGLSYEQYF